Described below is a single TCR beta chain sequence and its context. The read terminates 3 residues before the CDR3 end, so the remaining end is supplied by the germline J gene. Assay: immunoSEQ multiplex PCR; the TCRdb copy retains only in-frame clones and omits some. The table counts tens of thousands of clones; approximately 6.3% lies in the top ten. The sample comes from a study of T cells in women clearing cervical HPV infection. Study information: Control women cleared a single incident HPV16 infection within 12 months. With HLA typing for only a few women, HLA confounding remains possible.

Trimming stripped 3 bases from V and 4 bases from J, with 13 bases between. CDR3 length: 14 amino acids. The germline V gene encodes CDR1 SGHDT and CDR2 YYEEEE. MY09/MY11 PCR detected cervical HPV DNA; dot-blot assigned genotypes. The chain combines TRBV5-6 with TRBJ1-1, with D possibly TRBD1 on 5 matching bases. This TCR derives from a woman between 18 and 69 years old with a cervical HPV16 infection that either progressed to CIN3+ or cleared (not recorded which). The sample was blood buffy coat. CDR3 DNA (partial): TGTGCCAGCAGCTCCCCTACCGGGGGCACTGAA. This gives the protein CASSSPTGGTE. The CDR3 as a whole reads CASSSPTGGTEAFF.